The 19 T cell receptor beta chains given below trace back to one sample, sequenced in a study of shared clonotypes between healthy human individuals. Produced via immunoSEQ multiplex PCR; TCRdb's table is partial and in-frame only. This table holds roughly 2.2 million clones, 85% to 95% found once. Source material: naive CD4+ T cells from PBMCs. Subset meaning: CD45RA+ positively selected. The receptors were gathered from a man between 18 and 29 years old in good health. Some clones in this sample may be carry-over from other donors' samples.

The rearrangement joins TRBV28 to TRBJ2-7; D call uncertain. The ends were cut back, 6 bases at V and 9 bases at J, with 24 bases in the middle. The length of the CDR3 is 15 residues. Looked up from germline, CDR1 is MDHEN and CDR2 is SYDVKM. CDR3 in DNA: TGTGCCAGCAGGGAACCGGGCACCCAACGAAAGGGGCAGTACTTC. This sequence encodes CASREPGTQRKGQYF. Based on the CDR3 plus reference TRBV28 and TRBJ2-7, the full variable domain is DVKVTQSSRYLVKRTGEKVFLECVQDMDHENMFWYRQDPGLGLRLIYFSYDVKMKEKGDIPEGYSVSREKKERFSLILESASTNQTSMYLCASREPGTQRKGQYFGPGTRLTVT.

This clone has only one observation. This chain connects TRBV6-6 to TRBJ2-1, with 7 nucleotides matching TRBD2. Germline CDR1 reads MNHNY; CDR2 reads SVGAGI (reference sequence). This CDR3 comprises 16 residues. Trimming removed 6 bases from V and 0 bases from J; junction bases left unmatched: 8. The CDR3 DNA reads TGTGCCAGCAGCTCCCTAGCGGTTAGCTCCTACAATGAGCAGTTCTTC. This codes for CASSSLAVSSYNEQFF.

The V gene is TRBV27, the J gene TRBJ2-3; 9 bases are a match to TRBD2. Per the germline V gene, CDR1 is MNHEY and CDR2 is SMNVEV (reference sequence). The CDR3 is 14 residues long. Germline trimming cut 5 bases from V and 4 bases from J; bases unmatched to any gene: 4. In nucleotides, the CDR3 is TGTGCCAGCAGTAGTAGCGGGAGCCCAGATACGCAGTATTTT. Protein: CASSSSGSPDTQYF.

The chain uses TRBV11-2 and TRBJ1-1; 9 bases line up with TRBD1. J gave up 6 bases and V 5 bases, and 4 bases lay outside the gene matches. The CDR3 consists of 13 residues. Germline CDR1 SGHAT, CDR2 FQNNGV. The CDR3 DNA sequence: TGTGCCAGCAGCCGGGACAGGGAAGCTGAAGCTTTCTTT. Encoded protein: CASSRDREAEAFF.

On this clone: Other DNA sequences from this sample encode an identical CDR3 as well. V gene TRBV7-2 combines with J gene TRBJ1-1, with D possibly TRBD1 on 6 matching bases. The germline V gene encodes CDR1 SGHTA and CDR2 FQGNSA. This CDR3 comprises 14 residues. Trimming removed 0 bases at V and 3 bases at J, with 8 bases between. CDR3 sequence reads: CASSLAGAYTEAFF. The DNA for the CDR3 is TGTGCCAGCAGCTTAGCGGGGGCGTACACTGAAGCTTTCTTT.

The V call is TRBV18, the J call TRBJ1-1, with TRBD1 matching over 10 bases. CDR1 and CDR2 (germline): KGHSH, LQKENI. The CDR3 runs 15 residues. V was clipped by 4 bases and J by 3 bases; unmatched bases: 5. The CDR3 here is CASSLRTGGDTEAFF. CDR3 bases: TGTGCCAGCTCACTTAGGACAGGGGGGGACACTGAAGCTTTCTTT.

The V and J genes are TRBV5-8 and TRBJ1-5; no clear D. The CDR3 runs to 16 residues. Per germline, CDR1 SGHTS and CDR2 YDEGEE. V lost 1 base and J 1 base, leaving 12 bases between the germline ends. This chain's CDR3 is CASSLRGEPSNQPQHF. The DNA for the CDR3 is TGTGCCAGCAGCTTGCGGGGTGAGCCCAGCAATCAGCCCCAGCATTTT.

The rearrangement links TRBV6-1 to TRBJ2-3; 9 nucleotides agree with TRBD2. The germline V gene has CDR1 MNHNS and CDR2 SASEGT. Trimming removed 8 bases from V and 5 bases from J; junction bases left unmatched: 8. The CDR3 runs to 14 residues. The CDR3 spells CASQGAGGKDTQYF. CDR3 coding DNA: TGTGCCAGCCAGGGAGCGGGAGGTAAAGATACGCAGTATTTT.

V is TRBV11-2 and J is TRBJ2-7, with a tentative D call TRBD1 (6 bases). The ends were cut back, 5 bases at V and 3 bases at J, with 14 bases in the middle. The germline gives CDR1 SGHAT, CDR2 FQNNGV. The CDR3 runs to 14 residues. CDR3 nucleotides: TGTGCCAGCAGCGTGGGGGCAGTTCACTACGAGCAGTACTTC. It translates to CASSVGAVHYEQYF.

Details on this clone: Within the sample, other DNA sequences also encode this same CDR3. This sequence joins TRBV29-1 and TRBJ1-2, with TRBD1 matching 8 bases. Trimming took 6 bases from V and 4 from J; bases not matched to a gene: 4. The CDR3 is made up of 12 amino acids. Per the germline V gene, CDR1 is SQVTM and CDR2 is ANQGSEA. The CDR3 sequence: CSVADRGYGYTF. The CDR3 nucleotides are TGCAGCGTCGCCGACAGGGGCTATGGCTACACCTTC.

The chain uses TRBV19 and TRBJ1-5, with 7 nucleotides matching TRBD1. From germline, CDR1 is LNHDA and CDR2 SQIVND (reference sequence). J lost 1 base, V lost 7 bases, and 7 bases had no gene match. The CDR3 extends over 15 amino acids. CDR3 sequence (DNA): TGTGCCAGTACCGTAGGGGGCCGAAGCAATCAGCCCCAGCATTTT. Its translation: CASTVGGRSNQPQHF.

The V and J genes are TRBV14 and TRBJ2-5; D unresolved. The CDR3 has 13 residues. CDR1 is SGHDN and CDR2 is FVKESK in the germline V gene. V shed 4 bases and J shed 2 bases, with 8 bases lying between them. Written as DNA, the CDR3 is TGTGCCAGCAGCCCCCTCCGTCAAGAGACCCAGTACTTC. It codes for CASSPLRQETQYF.

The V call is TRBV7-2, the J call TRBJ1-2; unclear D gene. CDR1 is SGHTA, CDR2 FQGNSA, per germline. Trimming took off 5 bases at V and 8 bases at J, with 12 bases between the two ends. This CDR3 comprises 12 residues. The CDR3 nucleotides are TGTGCCAGCAGCCTTGGGTGGGTAGGCTACACCTTC. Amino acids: CASSLGWVGYTF.

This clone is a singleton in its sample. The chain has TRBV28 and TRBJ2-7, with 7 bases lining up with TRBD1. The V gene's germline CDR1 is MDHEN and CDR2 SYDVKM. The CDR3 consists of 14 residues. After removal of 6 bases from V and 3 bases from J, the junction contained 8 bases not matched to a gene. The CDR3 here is CASRPRTGRYEQYF. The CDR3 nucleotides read TGTGCCAGCAGACCAAGGACAGGTCGCTACGAGCAGTACTTC.

The CDR3 loop is CASSQGPVGELGNEQFF. CDR3 nucleotide sequence: TGTGCCAGCAGCCAAGGGCCCGTTGGAGAATTGGGAAATGAGCAGTTCTTC. The chain has TRBV4-2 and TRBJ2-1; D ambiguous. The CDR3 totals 17 residues. Germline assignment: CDR1 LGHNA and CDR2 YNFKEQ. V lost 1 base and J 7 bases, leaving 20 bases between the germline ends.

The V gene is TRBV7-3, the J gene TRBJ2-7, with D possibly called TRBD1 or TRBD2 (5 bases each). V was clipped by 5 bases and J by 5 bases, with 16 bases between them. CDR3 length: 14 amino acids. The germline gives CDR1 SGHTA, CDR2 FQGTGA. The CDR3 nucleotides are TGTGCCAGCAGCGCGGAGGTTTGGGGCCACGAGCAGTACTTC. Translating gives CASSAEVWGHEQYF.

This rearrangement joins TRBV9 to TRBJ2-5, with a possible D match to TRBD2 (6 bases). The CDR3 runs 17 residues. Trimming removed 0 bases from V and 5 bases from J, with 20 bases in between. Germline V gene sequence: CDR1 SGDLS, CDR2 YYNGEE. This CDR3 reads CASSVGAQGGIGETQYF. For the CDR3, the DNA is TGTGCCAGCAGCGTAGGGGCGCAGGGCGGGATAGGGGAGACCCAGTACTTC.

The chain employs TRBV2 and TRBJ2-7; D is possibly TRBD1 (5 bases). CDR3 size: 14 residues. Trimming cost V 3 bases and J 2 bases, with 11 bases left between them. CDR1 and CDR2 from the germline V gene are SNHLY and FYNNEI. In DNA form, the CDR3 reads TGTGCCAGCAGTGAGGGCAGGGCCCCCTACGAGCAGTACTTC. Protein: CASSEGRAPYEQYF.

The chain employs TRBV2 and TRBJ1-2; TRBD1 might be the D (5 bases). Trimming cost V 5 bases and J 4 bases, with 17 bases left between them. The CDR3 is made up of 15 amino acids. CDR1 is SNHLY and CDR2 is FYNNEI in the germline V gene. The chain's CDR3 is CASSPSYRGFYGYTF. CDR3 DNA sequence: TGTGCCAGCAGTCCCTCGTATAGGGGCTTCTATGGCTACACCTTC.